A selection of T cell receptor beta chains follows, all from one sample in a study of T cell responses to AZD1222 COVID-19 vaccine. Assay: immunoSEQ multiplex PCR; the TCRdb copy retains only in-frame clones and omits some. The sample has 150,000 or so clones, under 95% seen once. The sequencing used peripheral blood, collected on day 0 of AZD1222 vaccination. All receptors derive from an adult in good health. CDR3s include the opening cysteine and the closing phenylalanine or tryptophan. The D gene is left open where the match is weak. Expanded clones get a size class; other rows say once, few or many, or leave the size out.

>few|TRBD2|TRBJ2-2|TRBV5-1
TGCGCCAGCAGCTTGCCGGCTAGCGGGAACACCGGGGAGCTGTTTTTT
CASSLPASGNTGELFF
>once|.|TRBJ1-6|TRBV7-2
TGTGCCAGCAGCCTCGCGACGGTTATAGAATCACCCCTCCACTTT
CASSLATVIESPLHF
>.|.|TRBJ2-1|TRBV18
TGTGCCAGCACACTAGGGGGGTCCTACAATGAGCAGTTCTTC
CASTLGGSYNEQFF
>.|TRBD2|TRBJ2-3|TRBV18
TGTGCCAGCTCACCAATAGCGGGAGATTCAGATACGCAGTATTTT
CASSPIAGDSDTQYF
>.|.|TRBJ2-4|TRBV3-1/TRBV3-2
TGTGCCAGCAGCCAATGGGACATGGCCAAAAACATTCAGTACTTC
CASSQWDMAKNIQYF
>.|.|TRBJ2-5|TRBV21-1
TGTGCCAGCAGCAAAGGTGCGCACCAAGAGACCCAGTACTTC
CASSKGAHQETQYF
>once|TRBD1|TRBJ1-2|TRBV3-1/TRBV3-2
TGTGCCAGCAGCGAAGGACAGGGGGAAGGCTATGGCTACACCTTC
CASSEGQGEGYGYTF
>.|TRBD1|TRBJ1-1|TRBV11-2
TGTGCCAGCAGCCGGGACAGAAACACTGAAGCTTTCTTT
CASSRDRNTEAFF
>.|.|TRBJ1-6|TRBV12-3/TRBV12-4
TGTGCCAGCAGTTTAGCTACAGGGTCACCCCTCCACTTT
CASSLATGSPLHF
>.|TRBD2|TRBJ2-5|TRBV18
TGTGCCAGCTCACCTACTAGCGGGAGATCTCGAACCCAGTACTTC
CASSPTSGRSRTQYF
>.|TRBD2|TRBJ2-1|TRBV5-1
TGCGCCAGCAGCTGGCGACTAGCTCATCTTGGGTACAATGAGCAGTTCTTC
CASSWRLAHLGYNEQFF
>.|.|TRBJ1-2|TRBV28
TGTGCCAGCACCCTGGACGGCATCCTTCCTAACTATGGCTACACCTTC
CASTLDGILPNYGYTF
>once|.|TRBJ1-2|TRBV12-5
TGTGCTAGTGGTTTGGTACGACCGGAGTTAGACACCTTC
CASGLVRPELDTF
>.|.|TRBJ2-7|TRBV15
TGTGCCACCAGCAGAGATTATATCGCAGGCCAATCGGACGAGCAGTACTTC
CATSRDYIAGQSDEQYF
>.|.|TRBJ2-5|TRBV27
TGTGCCAGCAGTTTATACCGGGCCTCATGGGAGACCCAGTACTTC
CASSLYRASWETQYF
>.|.|TRBJ2-3|TRBV12-1
TGTGCCAGCAGCTTTACTAGCGGGACTGATACGCAGTATTTT
CASSFTSGTDTQYF
>once|.|TRBJ2-7|TRBV6-4
TGTGCCAGCAAAACGGGCGAGCAGTACTTC
CASKTGEQYF
>.|.|TRBJ1-2|TRBV11-3
TGTGCCAGCAGCAAGGGGACGGTCTATGGCTACACCTTC
CASSKGTVYGYTF
>once|TRBD1|TRBJ2-7|TRBV5-1
TGCGCCAGCAGCTCGACCGGGACAGGGAAACACGAGCAGTACTTC
CASSSTGTGKHEQYF
>once|TRBD2|TRBJ2-1|TRBV28
TGTGCCAGCAGTTTCACCGGCGGACTAGAGGGCTACAATGAGCAGTTCTTC
CASSFTGGLEGYNEQFF
>.|TRBD2|TRBJ2-7|TRBV7-2
TGTGCCAGCAGCTTAGCCCCTAGCGGTACCTACGAGCAGTACTTC
CASSLAPSGTYEQYF
>.|.|TRBJ2-3|TRBV3-1/TRBV3-2
TGTGCCAGCAGCCAACGGATCCCTGAGGATACGCAGTATTTT
CASSQRIPEDTQYF
>.|.|TRBJ1-4|TRBV19
TGTGCCAGTAGTTGGCAGGGAAAACTGTTTTTT
CASSWQGKLFF
>.|TRBD2|TRBJ2-7|TRBV27
TGTGCCAGCAGTTTAGTACGGACTAGCGGGAACGAGCAGTACTTC
CASSLVRTSGNEQYF
>.|TRBD1|TRBJ1-6|TRBV7-3
TGTGCCAGCAGCTCGGGACAGGGTTATTCACCCCTCCACTTT
CASSSGQGYSPLHF
>.|.|TRBJ2-2|TRBV7-2
TGTGCCAGCAGCCGGGGGACAAACGCGAACACCGGGGAGCTGTTTTTT
CASSRGTNANTGELFF
>.|.|TRBJ2-6|TRBV9
TGTGCCAGCAGCGTATCCGGAGGCCCCTCTGGGGCCAACGTCCTGACTTTC
CASSVSGGPSGANVLTF
>.|.|TRBJ1-1|TRBV19
TGTGCCAGCAAACAACTACCCAGGGAGAACACTGAAGCTTTCTTT
CASKQLPRENTEAFF
>.|TRBD2|TRBJ2-3|TRBV18
TGTGCCAGCTCAACTAGATTACTAGCGGGAGACCCTAATACGCAGTATTTT
CASSTRLLAGDPNTQYF
>.|.|TRBJ1-5|TRBV7-9
TGTGCCAGCAGCGGCACGGGCGGGCAGCCCCAGCATTTT
CASSGTGGQPQHF